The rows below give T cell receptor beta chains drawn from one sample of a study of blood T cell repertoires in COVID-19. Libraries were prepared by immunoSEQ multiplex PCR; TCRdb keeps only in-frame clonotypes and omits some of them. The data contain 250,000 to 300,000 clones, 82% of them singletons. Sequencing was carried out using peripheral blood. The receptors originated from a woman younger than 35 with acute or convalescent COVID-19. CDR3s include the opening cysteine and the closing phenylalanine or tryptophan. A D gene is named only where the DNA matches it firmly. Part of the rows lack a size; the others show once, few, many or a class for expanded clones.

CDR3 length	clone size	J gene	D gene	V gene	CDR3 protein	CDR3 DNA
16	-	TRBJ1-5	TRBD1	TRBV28	CASRTGGWGRSQPQHF	TGTGCCAGCAGGACAGGGGGGTGGGGTAGAAGTCAGCCCCAGCATTTT
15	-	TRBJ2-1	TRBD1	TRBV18	CASSPGQGTYNEQFF	TGTGCCAGCTCACCGGGACAGGGGACCTACAATGAGCAGTTCTTC
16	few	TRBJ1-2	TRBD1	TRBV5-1	CASSSTGTGPLGGYTF	TGCGCCAGCAGCTCGACCGGGACAGGGCCTTTGGGTGGCTACACCTTC
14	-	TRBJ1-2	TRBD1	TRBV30	CAWSDQGVGYGYTF	TGTGCCTGGAGCGACCAGGGGGTTGGCTATGGCTACACCTTC
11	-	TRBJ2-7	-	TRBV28	CASSWEYEQYF	TGTGCCAGCAGTTGGGAGTACGAGCAGTACTTC
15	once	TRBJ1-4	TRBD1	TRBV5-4	CASSDRDRANEKLFF	TGTGCCAGCAGCGACCGGGACAGGGCTAATGAAAAACTGTTTTTT
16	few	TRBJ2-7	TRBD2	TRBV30	CAWSRGSGTQTYEQYF	TGTGCCTGGAGTCGAGGAAGCGGGACGCAAACCTACGAGCAGTACTTC
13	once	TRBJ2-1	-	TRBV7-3	CASSRLQGNEQFF	TGTGCCAGCAGCCGGTTACAGGGCAATGAGCAGTTCTTC
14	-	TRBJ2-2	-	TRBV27	CASRTRRGAGELFF	TGTGCCAGCAGGACTAGACGAGGGGCCGGGGAGCTGTTTTTT
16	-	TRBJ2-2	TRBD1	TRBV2	CASSDSGTGHTGELFF	TGTGCCAGCAGCGATTCGGGGACAGGACACACCGGGGAGCTGTTTTTT
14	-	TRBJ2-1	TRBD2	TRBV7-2	CASSPLTSAGEQFF	TGTGCCAGCAGCCCCTTGACTAGCGCTGGTGAGCAGTTCTTC
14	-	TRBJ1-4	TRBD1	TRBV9	CASGTGTGVEKLFF	TGTGCCAGCGGGACCGGGACAGGCGTTGAAAAACTGTTTTTT
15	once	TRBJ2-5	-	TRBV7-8	CASTLRGSSEGTQYF	TGTGCCAGCACCCTAAGGGGATCTAGCGAGGGGACCCAGTACTTC
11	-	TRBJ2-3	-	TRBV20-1	CSAGLPDTQYF	TGCAGTGCTGGCCTCCCAGATACGCAGTATTTT
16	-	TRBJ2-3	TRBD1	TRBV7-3	CASSQGTVTSTDTQYF	TGTGCCAGCAGCCAAGGGACAGTTACGAGCACAGATACGCAGTATTTT
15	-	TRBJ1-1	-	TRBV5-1	CASSLSGRGDTEAFF	TGCGCCAGCAGCTTGTCCGGCAGGGGAGACACTGAAGCTTTCTTT
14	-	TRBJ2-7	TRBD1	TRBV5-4	CASSLGDSTYEQYF	TGTGCCAGCAGCTTGGGGGACAGTACCTACGAGCAGTACTTC
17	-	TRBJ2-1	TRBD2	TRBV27	CASSPLRTSDTYNEQFF	TGTGCCAGCAGTCCCTTAAGGACTAGCGATACCTACAATGAGCAGTTCTTC
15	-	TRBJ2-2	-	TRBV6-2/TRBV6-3	CASSYGRDHTGELFF	TGTGCCAGCAGTTACGGGCGGGATCACACCGGGGAGCTGTTTTTT
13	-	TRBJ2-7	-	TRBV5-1	CASRRLGVYEQYF	TGCGCCAGCCGACGACTCGGGGTGTACGAGCAGTACTTC
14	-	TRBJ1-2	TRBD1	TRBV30	CAWSPGQGGYGYTF	TGTGCCTGGAGCCCGGGACAGGGAGGCTATGGCTACACCTTC